The clone carrying this T cell receptor (beta chain) appeared once. Its antigen is not known. V was trimmed by 1 base and J by 4 bases, leaving 11 bases between them. The CDR3 consists of 15 residues. Germline V gene data show CDR1 as LNHDA and CDR2 as SQIVND (reference sequence). PCR amplification relied on 60 Vbeta primers (plus 13 Jbeta primers). TCRdb's table, derived via immunoSEQ multiplex PCR, lists solely in-frame clones and lacks some. Of 200,000 or so clones listed, 70% to 85% were seen once; the top ten hold 0.098%. This sample is part of a study of cytomegalovirus exposure and HLA in healthy donors. Overall study results and limits: Per a later analysis, 16,951 TCR beta sequences showed association with HLA alleles at 0.05 false discovery rate.

J is TRBJ1-5 and V is TRBV19; D possibly corresponds to TRBD1 (5 bases). The sequence derives from a boy aged 2 to 10 in good health and CMV-seronegative. Specimen: PBMCs. Here the CDR3 DNA reads TGTGCCAGTAGTATAGGGGCAGGGAGGAATCAGCCCCAGCATTTT. It codes for CASSIGAGRNQPQHF.